This is a list of T cell receptor beta chains from one sample in a study of T cell responses to AZD1222 COVID-19 vaccine. Clones were read by immunoSEQ multiplex PCR, and TCRdb kept only the in-frame ones, dropping some. The sample gives under 95,000 clones, more than 75% of which show up once; around 3% is in the top ten. The sequencing here drew on peripheral blood, taken on day 0 of AZD1222 vaccination. These receptor sequences come from an adult in good health. CDR3s leave out the opening cysteine and the closing phenylalanine or tryptophan.

V	J	CDR3
TRBV25-1	TRBJ2-2	ASSGRRSGGKNTGELF
TRBV12-2	TRBJ2-2	ASRLGRTPGRFRPTGELF
TRBV7-2	TRBJ2-2	ASSPRTDIGELF
TRBV14	TRBJ2-1	ASSSLRTSGRPVF
TRBV3-1/TRBV3-2	TRBJ2-1	ASSQDRACF
TRBV11-3	TRBJ2-5	ASSLGGDPQGETQY
TRBV6-1	TRBJ2-1	ASSEARGTGTPHEQF
TRBV7-9	TRBJ1-1	ASSPTERNTEAF
TRBV29-1	TRBJ1-1	SVAVGPEAF
TRBV7-8	TRBJ1-5	ASSLGGPSNQPQH
TRBV9	TRBJ1-3	ASSVGGQNSGNTIY
TRBV4-1	TRBJ2-2	ASTTGTGELF
TRBV27	TRBJ1-5	ASMTGGNQPQH
TRBV12-3/TRBV12-4	TRBJ2-1	ASSLAMNEQF
TRBV15	TRBJ1-1	ATSSALRLNTEAF
TRBV28	TRBJ2-2	ASSLQRGGTGELF
TRBV19	TRBJ1-1	ASRIFRPKNTEAF
TRBV5-1	TRBJ2-2	ASRPGQGGTGELF
TRBV5-1	TRBJ2-3	ASSLGLAGAGTDTQY
TRBV5-4	TRBJ2-3	ASSFDVGRPTDTQY
TRBV18	TRBJ2-5	ASSPRRQETQY
TRBV27	TRBJ2-1	ATAPTSSLNEQF
TRBV25-1	TRBJ1-6	ASRGSFNSPLH
TRBV9	TRBJ2-3	ASSVVSTDTQY
TRBV29-1	TRBJ2-5	SVASTGGRWETQY